This TCR beta chain was retrieved from a study of post-analysis software for immune sequencing data. Study at large: Relapsing-remitting, secondary progressive and progressive-relapsing forms of multiple sclerosis all featured among disease courses. General study points: The study found significantly lower normalized Chao1 diversity in multiple sclerosis patients than in controls. A handful of TRBV segments, including TRBV5-6, TRBV5-1 and TRBV20-1, were more frequent in patients than controls.

TCR beta cDNA libraries included unique molecular identifiers. Using its own MiXCR run on the PCR reads, TCRdb lists one record per CDR3 protein. The table lists hundreds of thousands of distinct CDR3 sequences, about 27% of them singletons. The CDR3 covers 20 residues. Looked up from germline, CDR1 is DFQATT and CDR2 is SNEGSKA (reference sequence). V was shortened by 5 bases and J by 4 bases, with 36 bases between the two germline ends. In its sample, this clonotype was seen a few times. Its specificity is not known. Source material: blood. J is TRBJ2-7 and V is TRBV20-1, with a tentative D call TRBD2 (6 bases). The clonotype originates from a girl aged 5 to 17 with multiple sclerosis. CDR3 DNA: TGCAGTGCTTCCCCCCCGCGGGGCGCGGCCGAGGTCTTGCCACCATACGAGCAGTACTTC. Translation gives CSASPPRGAAEVLPPYEQYF.